The rows below give T cell receptor beta chains drawn from one sample of a study of blood T cell repertoires in COVID-19. TCRdb keeps only in-frame clones here, not all; method: immunoSEQ multiplex PCR. The sample includes 140,000 or so clones, 70% to 90% of them seen just once. Sequencing input: PBMCs or T cells enriched from blood (not recorded which). All receptors come from a woman in her fifties or sixties with acute COVID-19. Both conserved end residues are part of each CDR3. Each record gives: V gene, D gene, clone size, J gene, CDR3 DNA, CDR3 protein. The D gene is left open where the match is weak. Only part of the rows carry a size: once, few, many, or a class if the clone is expanded.

V: TRBV20-1
D: .
size: .
J: TRBJ2-1
DNA: TGCAGTGCTAATGACTACCGCCGGGGTGAGCAGTTCTTC
CDR3: CSANDYRRGEQFF

V: TRBV29-1
D: .
size: once
J: TRBJ2-3
DNA: TGCAGCGTTGAAAGGACTAGCACAGATACGCAGTATTTT
CDR3: CSVERTSTDTQYF

V: TRBV7-2
D: .
size: .
J: TRBJ2-5
DNA: TGTGCCAGCAGCTTAGTCGGGACCCAGTACTTC
CDR3: CASSLVGTQYF

V: TRBV6-5
D: .
size: .
J: TRBJ1-1
DNA: TGTGCCAGCAGTTACTCAGCCCCAGGGTACACTGAAGCTTTCTTT
CDR3: CASSYSAPGYTEAFF

V: TRBV7-7
D: TRBD2
size: .
J: TRBJ2-6
DNA: TGTGCTAGCAGCTTAGATCGGGAGGGAGGGCCTGGGGCCAACGTCCTGACTTTC
CDR3: CASSLDREGGPGANVLTF

V: TRBV10-3
D: .
size: .
J: TRBJ1-2
DNA: TGTGCCATCAGTGACCCGGTTTCAACTAACTATGGCTACACCTTC
CDR3: CAISDPVSTNYGYTF

V: TRBV9
D: .
size: .
J: TRBJ1-1
DNA: TGTGCCAGCAGCGCCCGGACGGGAACTGAAGCTTTCTTT
CDR3: CASSARTGTEAFF

V: TRBV27
D: TRBD2
size: .
J: TRBJ2-1
DNA: TGTGCCACCCAATCGAGGGTAGCGGGTTCCTACAATGAGCAGTTCTTC
CDR3: CATQSRVAGSYNEQFF

V: TRBV4-3
D: .
size: .
J: TRBJ2-5
DNA: TGCGCCAGCAGCCCAAACAGGGCCGAAGAGACCCAGTACTTC
CDR3: CASSPNRAEETQYF

V: TRBV5-1
D: TRBD2
size: .
J: TRBJ2-1
DNA: TGCGCCAGCAGCTTGGGGACTAGCGCAACTACCTACAATGAGCAGTTCTTC
CDR3: CASSLGTSATTYNEQFF

V: TRBV7-9
D: .
size: .
J: TRBJ2-3
DNA: TGTGCCAGCACCCTAGGCCGGGACTCTATCACAGATACGCAGTATTTT
CDR3: CASTLGRDSITDTQYF

V: TRBV9
D: .
size: once
J: TRBJ2-2
DNA: TGTGCCAGCAGCCCCCGAGGGGGTGGCCCCACCGGGGAGCTGTTTTTT
CDR3: CASSPRGGGPTGELFF

V: TRBV30
D: TRBD1
size: .
J: TRBJ2-3
DNA: TGTGCCTGGAGTCCCCCGGGACAGGGTGTGGGAGATACGCAGTATTTT
CDR3: CAWSPPGQGVGDTQYF

V: TRBV6-1
D: .
size: .
J: TRBJ1-5
DNA: TGTGCCAGCAGTGAAACCAGTCCATATAGCAATCAGCCCCAGCATTTT
CDR3: CASSETSPYSNQPQHF

V: TRBV7-8
D: .
size: .
J: TRBJ1-1
DNA: TGTGCCAGCAGCCGCGGAGGTTACTGGGAGGCTTTCTTT
CDR3: CASSRGGYWEAFF

V: TRBV7-8
D: .
size: .
J: TRBJ2-5
DNA: TGTGCCAGCAGCCACAGGACGGAACAAGAGACCCAGTACTTC
CDR3: CASSHRTEQETQYF

V: TRBV3-1/TRBV3-2
D: .
size: .
J: TRBJ1-3
DNA: TGTGCCAGCAGCCAAGGGGCCAGACGTGGAAACACCATATATTTT
CDR3: CASSQGARRGNTIYF

V: TRBV29-1
D: .
size: .
J: TRBJ1-1
DNA: TGCAGCGTTGAAGGCCAGAAGAACACTGAAGCTTTCTTT
CDR3: CSVEGQKNTEAFF

V: TRBV5-6
D: .
size: .
J: TRBJ1-1
DNA: TGTGCCAGCAGCCTGGTGGGCCCATCTTCGGAAGCTTTCTTT
CDR3: CASSLVGPSSEAFF

V: TRBV5-1
D: TRBD2
size: .
J: TRBJ2-3
DNA: TGCGCCAGCAGCTTGGAGGGACTAGGATACACAGATACGCAGTATTTT
CDR3: CASSLEGLGYTDTQYF

V: TRBV7-6
D: .
size: .
J: TRBJ1-3
DNA: TGTGCCAGCAGCTTCGAGGGAAACACCATATATTTT
CDR3: CASSFEGNTIYF

V: TRBV21-1
D: .
size: .
J: TRBJ1-6
DNA: TGTGCCAGCAGCGTTCACAGGAGTGGCGATTCACCCCTCCACTTT
CDR3: CASSVHRSGDSPLHF

V: TRBV9
D: TRBD1
size: .
J: TRBJ1-3
DNA: TGTGCCAGCAGCGCAGCCGGGACAGCATACTCTGGAAACACCATATATTTT
CDR3: CASSAAGTAYSGNTIYF

V: TRBV27
D: TRBD1
size: once
J: TRBJ1-3
DNA: TGTGCCAGCAGTGCCGGACAGGGGTACACCATATATTTT
CDR3: CASSAGQGYTIYF

V: TRBV27
D: TRBD1
size: .
J: TRBJ2-2
DNA: TGTGCCAGCAGTTCGGACAGGGGCGGGGAGCTGTTTTTT
CDR3: CASSSDRGGELFF

V: TRBV5-1
D: TRBD1
size: once
J: TRBJ1-5
DNA: TGCGCCAGCAGCTTGACGGGGACAGGGGGCAATCAGCCCCAGCATTTT
CDR3: CASSLTGTGGNQPQHF

V: TRBV2
D: TRBD2
size: .
J: TRBJ2-1
DNA: TGTGCCAGCAGATCGCCTAGCGGGAGTATGATCAATGAGCAGTTCTTC
CDR3: CASRSPSGSMINEQFF

V: TRBV7-3
D: .
size: .
J: TRBJ2-1
DNA: TGTGCCAGCAGCTTACAGTTATCCAATGAGCAGTTCTTC
CDR3: CASSLQLSNEQFF

V: TRBV2
D: TRBD2
size: once
J: TRBJ2-3
DNA: TGTGCCAGCAGTGAGCGGCAGGGACTAGCGGTGCCGAGGGATACGCAGTATTTT
CDR3: CASSERQGLAVPRDTQYF

V: TRBV6-5
D: .
size: .
J: TRBJ2-1
DNA: TGTGCCAGCCTCAGAGGGAATGAGCAGTTCTTC
CDR3: CASLRGNEQFF

V: TRBV10-3
D: .
size: .
J: TRBJ2-5
DNA: TGTGCCATCGGGGGCCCGGAGACCCAGTACTTC
CDR3: CAIGGPETQYF

V: TRBV5-1
D: TRBD2
size: .
J: TRBJ2-3
DNA: TGCGCCAGCAGCTTCGTCGCGGGAGAAGGTGATACGCAGTATTTT
CDR3: CASSFVAGEGDTQYF

V: TRBV14
D: TRBD1
size: .
J: TRBJ1-1
DNA: TGTGCCAGCAGCCTAGCACAGGGGTTGAACACTGAAGCTTTCTTT
CDR3: CASSLAQGLNTEAFF

V: TRBV28
D: TRBD1
size: once
J: TRBJ2-7
DNA: TGTGCCAGCAGCCTCCTCCAGGGGGCATCGGATGAGCAGTACTTC
CDR3: CASSLLQGASDEQYF

V: TRBV28
D: TRBD1
size: .
J: TRBJ2-7
DNA: TGTGCCAGCAGACGACCGGGACAGGGGGACGAGCAGTACTTC
CDR3: CASRRPGQGDEQYF

V: TRBV11-2
D: TRBD2
size: .
J: TRBJ2-1
DNA: TGTGCCAGCAGCTTGGCGGGAGCCTACAATGAGCAGTTCTTC
CDR3: CASSLAGAYNEQFF

V: TRBV4-1
D: TRBD1
size: .
J: TRBJ2-7
DNA: TGCGCCAGCAGCCCACAAGCGGTAACAGGGGGCCCCGAGCAGTACTTC
CDR3: CASSPQAVTGGPEQYF

V: TRBV29-1
D: TRBD1
size: .
J: TRBJ1-2
DNA: TGCAGCGTTGAGAATCTATTTGGGACAGGGGTATATGGCTACACCTTC
CDR3: CSVENLFGTGVYGYTF

V: TRBV2
D: TRBD1
size: .
J: TRBJ1-5
DNA: TGTGCCAGCAGTGAACAGGGGGACAATCAGCCCCAGCATTTT
CDR3: CASSEQGDNQPQHF

V: TRBV2
D: .
size: .
J: TRBJ1-3
DNA: TGTGCCAGCAGGAGGGAAAGAAACACCATATATTTT
CDR3: CASRRERNTIYF

V: TRBV11-2
D: TRBD1
size: .
J: TRBJ2-7
DNA: TGTGCCAGCAGCTTAGGAACAGGGACAGGGGAATTCGGCTACGAGCAGTACTTC
CDR3: CASSLGTGTGEFGYEQYF

V: TRBV28
D: .
size: .
J: TRBJ2-2
DNA: TGTGCCAGCAGTTTGTGGGCGGGGAACACCGGGGAGCTGTTTTTT
CDR3: CASSLWAGNTGELFF

V: TRBV5-1
D: TRBD1
size: .
J: TRBJ1-2
DNA: TGCGCCAGCAGCCCAAGGACAGGAGCCTATGGCTACACCTTC
CDR3: CASSPRTGAYGYTF

V: TRBV5-1
D: TRBD2
size: once
J: TRBJ2-1
DNA: TGCGCCAGCAGCTGGGGTACTAGCGGCCATGAGCAGTTCTTC
CDR3: CASSWGTSGHEQFF

V: TRBV11-2
D: .
size: .
J: TRBJ1-2
DNA: TGTGCCAGCAGCTTAGTGGCCGGGGACTATGGCTACACCTTC
CDR3: CASSLVAGDYGYTF

V: TRBV28
D: TRBD1
size: many
J: TRBJ2-7
DNA: TGTGCCAGCAGTCCCCCCGGGACAGGGTACGAGCAGTACTTC
CDR3: CASSPPGTGYEQYF